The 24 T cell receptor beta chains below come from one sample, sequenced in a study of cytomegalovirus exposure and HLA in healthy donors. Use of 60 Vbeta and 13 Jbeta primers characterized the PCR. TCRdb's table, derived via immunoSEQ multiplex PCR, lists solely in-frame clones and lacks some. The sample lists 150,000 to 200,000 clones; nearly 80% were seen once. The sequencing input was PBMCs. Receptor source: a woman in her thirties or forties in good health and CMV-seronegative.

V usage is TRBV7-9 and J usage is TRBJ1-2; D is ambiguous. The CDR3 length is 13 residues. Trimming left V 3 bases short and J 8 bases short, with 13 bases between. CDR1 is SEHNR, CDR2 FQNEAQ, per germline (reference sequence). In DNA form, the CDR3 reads TGTGCCAGCAGCTTGGATCCCTTGGGCGGCTACACCTTC. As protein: CASSLDPLGGYTF. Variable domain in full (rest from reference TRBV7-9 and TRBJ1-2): DTGVSQNPRHKITKRGQNVTFRCDPISEHNRLYWYRQTLGQGPEFLTYFQNEAQLEKSRLLSDRFSAERPKGSFSTLEIQRTEQGDSAMYLCASSLDPLGGYTFGSGTRLTVV.

The CDR3 sequence is CASSIERGGLEAQYF. CDR3 nucleotide sequence: TGTGCCAGTAGTATCGAGCGGGGGGGCCTGGAAGCGCAGTATTTT. This chain connects TRBV19 to TRBJ2-3, with 10 bases identical to TRBD2. Per germline, CDR1 LNHDA and CDR2 SQIVND (reference sequence). This CDR3 region has 15 residues. The ends lost 3 bases at V and 10 bases at J; junction bases unmatched: 10.

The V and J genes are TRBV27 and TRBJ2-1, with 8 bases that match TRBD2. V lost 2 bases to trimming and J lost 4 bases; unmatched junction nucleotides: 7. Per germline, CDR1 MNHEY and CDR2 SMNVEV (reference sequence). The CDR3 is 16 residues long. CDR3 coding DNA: TGTGCCAGCAGTTTAGGAAGCGGGAGTAGGTACAATGAGCAGTTCTTC. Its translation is CASSLGSGSRYNEQFF.

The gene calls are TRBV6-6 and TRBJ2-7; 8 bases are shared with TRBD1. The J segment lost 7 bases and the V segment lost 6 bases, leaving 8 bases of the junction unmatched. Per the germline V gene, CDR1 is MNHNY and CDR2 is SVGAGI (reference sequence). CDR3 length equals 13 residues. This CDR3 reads CASRDRAEGEQYF. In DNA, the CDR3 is TGTGCCAGCAGGGACAGGGCTGAGGGGGAGCAGTACTTC.

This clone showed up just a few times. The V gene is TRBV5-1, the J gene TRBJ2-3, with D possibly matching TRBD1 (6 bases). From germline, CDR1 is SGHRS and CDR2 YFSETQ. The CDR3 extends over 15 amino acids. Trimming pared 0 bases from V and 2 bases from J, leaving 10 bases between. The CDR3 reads CASSLEDSHTDTQYF. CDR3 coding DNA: TGCGCCAGCAGCTTGGAGGACAGCCACACAGATACGCAGTATTTT.

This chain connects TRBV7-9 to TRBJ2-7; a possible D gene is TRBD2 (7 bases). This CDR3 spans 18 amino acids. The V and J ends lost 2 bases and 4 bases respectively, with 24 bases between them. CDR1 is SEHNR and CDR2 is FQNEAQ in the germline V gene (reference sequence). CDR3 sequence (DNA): TGTGCCAGCAGCTTATCATCCCCCGGGGGCAGGGGACTATACGAGCAGTACTTC. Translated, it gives CASSLSSPGGRGLYEQYF.

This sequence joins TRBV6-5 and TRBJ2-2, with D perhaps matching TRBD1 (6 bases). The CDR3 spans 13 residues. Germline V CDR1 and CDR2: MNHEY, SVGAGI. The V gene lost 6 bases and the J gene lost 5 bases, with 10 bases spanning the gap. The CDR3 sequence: CASRSTGTGELFF. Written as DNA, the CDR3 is TGTGCCAGCAGATCAACAGGGACCGGGGAGCTGTTTTTT.

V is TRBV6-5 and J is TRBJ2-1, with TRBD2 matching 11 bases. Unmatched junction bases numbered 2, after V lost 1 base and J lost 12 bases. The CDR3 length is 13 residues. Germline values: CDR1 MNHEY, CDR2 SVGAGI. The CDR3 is CASSYFGLAGQFF. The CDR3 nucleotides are TGTGCCAGCAGTTACTTCGGACTAGCGGGGCAGTTCTTC.

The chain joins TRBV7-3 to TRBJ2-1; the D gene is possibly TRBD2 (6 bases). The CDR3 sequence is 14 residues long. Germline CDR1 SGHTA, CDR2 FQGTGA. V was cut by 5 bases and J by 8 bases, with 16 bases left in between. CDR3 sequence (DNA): TGTGCCAGCAGCCGACGACTAGTAGGTGATGAGCAGTTCTTC. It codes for CASSRRLVGDEQFF.

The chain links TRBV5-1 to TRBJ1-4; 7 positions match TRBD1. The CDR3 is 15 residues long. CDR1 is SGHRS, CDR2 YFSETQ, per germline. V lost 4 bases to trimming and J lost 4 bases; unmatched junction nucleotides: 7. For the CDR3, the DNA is TGCGCCAGCAGCCCAAGGGACAGCGATAATGAAAAACTGTTTTTT. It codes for CASSPRDSDNEKLFF. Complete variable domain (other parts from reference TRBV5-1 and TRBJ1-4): KAGVTQTPRYLIKTRGQQVTLSCSPISGHRSVSWYQQTPGQGLQFLFEYFSETQRNKGNFPGRFSGRQFSNSRSEMNVSTLELGDSALYLCASSPRDSDNEKLFFGSGTQLSVL.

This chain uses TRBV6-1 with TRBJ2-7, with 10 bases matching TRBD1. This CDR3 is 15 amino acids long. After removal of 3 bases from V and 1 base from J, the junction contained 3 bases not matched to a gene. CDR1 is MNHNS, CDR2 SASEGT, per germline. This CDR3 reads CASSDDRGRSYEQYF. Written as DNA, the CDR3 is TGTGCCAGCAGTGACGACAGGGGGCGTTCCTACGAGCAGTACTTC.

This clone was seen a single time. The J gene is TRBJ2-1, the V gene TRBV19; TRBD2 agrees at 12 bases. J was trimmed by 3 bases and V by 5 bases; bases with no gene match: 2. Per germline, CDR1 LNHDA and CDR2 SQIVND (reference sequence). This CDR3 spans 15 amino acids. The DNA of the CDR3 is TGTGCCAGTAGTGAGGGACTAGCGGGCTACAATGAGCAGTTCTTC. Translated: CASSEGLAGYNEQFF.

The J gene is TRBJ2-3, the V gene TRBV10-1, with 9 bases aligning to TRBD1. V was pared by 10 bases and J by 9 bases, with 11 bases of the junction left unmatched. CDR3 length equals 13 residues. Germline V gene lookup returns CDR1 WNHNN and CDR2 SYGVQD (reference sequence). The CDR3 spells CATKGQGRETQYF. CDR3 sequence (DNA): TGCGCCACCAAGGGACAGGGAAGGGAGACGCAGTATTTT.

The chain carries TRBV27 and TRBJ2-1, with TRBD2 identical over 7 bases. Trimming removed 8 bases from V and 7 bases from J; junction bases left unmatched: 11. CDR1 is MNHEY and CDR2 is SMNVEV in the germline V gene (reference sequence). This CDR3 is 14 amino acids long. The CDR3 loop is CASGTGTMGNEQFF. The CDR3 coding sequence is TGTGCCAGCGGTACCGGGACTATGGGAAATGAGCAGTTCTTC.

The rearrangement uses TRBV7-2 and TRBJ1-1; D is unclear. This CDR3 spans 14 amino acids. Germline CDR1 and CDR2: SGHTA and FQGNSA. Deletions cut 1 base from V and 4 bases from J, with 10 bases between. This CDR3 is CASSLGVSGTEAFF. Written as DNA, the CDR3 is TGTGCCAGCAGCTTAGGCGTATCCGGCACTGAAGCTTTCTTT.

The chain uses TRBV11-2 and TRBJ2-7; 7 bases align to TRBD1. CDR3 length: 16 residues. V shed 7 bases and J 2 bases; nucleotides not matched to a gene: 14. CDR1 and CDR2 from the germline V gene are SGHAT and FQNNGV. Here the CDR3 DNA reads TGTGCCAGCAACAATTTGGCACGGACAGGTACCTACGAGCAGTACTTC. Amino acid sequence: CASNNLARTGTYEQYF.

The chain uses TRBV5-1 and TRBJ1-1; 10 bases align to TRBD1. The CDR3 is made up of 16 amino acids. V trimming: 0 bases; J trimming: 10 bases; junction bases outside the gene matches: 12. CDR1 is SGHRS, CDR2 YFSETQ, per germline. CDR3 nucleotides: TGCGCCAGCAGCTTGGCGCAGACAGGGGGCATCGGACTAGCTTTCTTT. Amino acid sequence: CASSLAQTGGIGLAFF.

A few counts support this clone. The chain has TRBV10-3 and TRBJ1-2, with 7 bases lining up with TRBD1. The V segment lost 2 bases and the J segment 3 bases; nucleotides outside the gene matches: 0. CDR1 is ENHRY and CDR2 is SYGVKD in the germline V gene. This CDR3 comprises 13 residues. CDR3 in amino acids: CAISEGTDYGYTF. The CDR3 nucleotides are TGTGCCATCAGTGAGGGGACAGACTATGGCTACACCTTC.

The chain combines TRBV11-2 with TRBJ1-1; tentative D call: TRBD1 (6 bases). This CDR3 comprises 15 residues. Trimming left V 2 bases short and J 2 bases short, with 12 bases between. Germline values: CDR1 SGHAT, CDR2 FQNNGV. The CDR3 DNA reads TGTGCCAGCAGCTTATTCGCCAGGGGAAACACTGAAGCTTTCTTT. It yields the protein CASSLFARGNTEAFF. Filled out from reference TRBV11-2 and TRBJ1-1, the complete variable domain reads EAGVAQSPRYKIIEKRQSVAFWCNPISGHATLYWYQQILGQGPKLLIQFQNNGVVDDSQLPKDRFSAERLKGVDSTLKIQPAKLEDSAVYLCASSLFARGNTEAFFGQGTRLTVV.

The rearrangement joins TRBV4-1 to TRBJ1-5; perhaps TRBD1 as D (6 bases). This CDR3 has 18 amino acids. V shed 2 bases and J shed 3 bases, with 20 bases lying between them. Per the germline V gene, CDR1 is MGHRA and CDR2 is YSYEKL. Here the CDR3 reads CASSQQAGIGQINQPQHF. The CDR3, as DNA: TGCGCCAGCAGCCAACAAGCGGGAATTGGACAGATCAATCAGCCCCAGCATTTT.

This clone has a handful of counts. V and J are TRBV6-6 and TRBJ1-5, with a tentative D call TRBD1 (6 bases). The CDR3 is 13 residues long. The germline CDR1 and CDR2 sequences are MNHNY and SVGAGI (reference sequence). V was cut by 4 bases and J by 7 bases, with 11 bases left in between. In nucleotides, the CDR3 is TGTGCCAGCAGTTTCCCAGGGGTCCAGCCCCAGCATTTT. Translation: CASSFPGVQPQHF.

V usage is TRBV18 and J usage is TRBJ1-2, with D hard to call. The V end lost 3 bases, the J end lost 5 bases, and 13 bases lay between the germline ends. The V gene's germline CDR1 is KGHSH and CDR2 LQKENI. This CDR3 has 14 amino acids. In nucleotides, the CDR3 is TGTGCCAGCTCACCCCGGGAACAGAATTATGGCTACACCTTC. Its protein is CASSPREQNYGYTF.

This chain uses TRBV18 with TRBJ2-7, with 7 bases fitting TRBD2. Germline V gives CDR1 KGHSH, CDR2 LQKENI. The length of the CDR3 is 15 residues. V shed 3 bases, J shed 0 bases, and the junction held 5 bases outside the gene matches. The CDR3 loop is CASSPGGAGSYEQYF. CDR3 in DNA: TGTGCCAGCTCACCGGGAGGGGCGGGCTCCTACGAGCAGTACTTC.

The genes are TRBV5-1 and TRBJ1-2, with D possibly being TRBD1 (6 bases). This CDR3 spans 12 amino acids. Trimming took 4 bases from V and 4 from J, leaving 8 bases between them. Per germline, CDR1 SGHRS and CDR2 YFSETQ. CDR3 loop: CASSPDSYGYTF. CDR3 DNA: TGCGCCAGCAGCCCGGACAGCTATGGCTACACCTTC.